This section outlines one TCR beta chain sequence together with its context. The antigen is undetermined. The sample is drawn from a study of T-cell memory formation after mild COVID-19. Study-level background: TCR clusters were mostly confined to one donor each. Study conclusions and caveats: Shrinking CD4+ clones resided mostly in CM and EM, and CD8+ ones in EMRA. Pre-infection memory contained some responding clones, which suggested that cross-reactive memory had joined.

The germline gives CDR1 SGHAT, CDR2 FQNNGV. The CDR3 has 14 residues. Deletions cut 5 bases from V and 3 bases from J, with 13 bases between. TCRdb re-derived calls from the 5' RACE reads in MiXCR, one entry per CDR3 protein. The sample records just under 550,000 distinct CDR3 sequences, about a fifth being singletons. J is TRBJ1-1 and V is TRBV11-2; D unclear. This sequence was found in an adult woman who had mild COVID-19 (a few samples of this study predate the infection). Cell type and time point are not known. Sample: PBMCs or a T cell subset sorted from them (not recorded which). The DNA for the CDR3 is TGTGCCAGCAGCACTCGTATGGTTGACACTGAAGCTTTCTTT. This codes for CASSTRMVDTEAFF.